The source of this T cell receptor beta chain is a study of T cells after somatic rescue of genetic block. Produced via immunoSEQ multiplex PCR; TCRdb's table is partial and in-frame only. Altogether roughly 92,000 clones are present, around 90% being singletons, with the ten largest covering roughly 1.7%. Germline-derived CDR1 and CDR2 are SGHNT and YYREEE (reference sequence). This CDR3 has 14 residues. V was cut by 0 bases and J by 2 bases, with 8 bases left in between. This TCR derives from a young woman. The chain employs TRBV5-4 and TRBJ1-2; D gene ambiguous. The specimen sequenced was peripheral blood mononuclear cells (PBMCs). CDR3 bases: TGTGCCAGCAGCTTGGGACGGCAAAACTATGGCTACACCTTC. Translation: CASSLGRQNYGYTF.